This T cell receptor beta chain was sequenced for a study of blood T cells in healthy people across ages. Sample-barcoded 5' priming and a J-beta primer mix drove a second PCR of about 6 to 12 cycles. The template-switch adaptor was a 5' adaptor with 12 random nucleotides. It tagged each cDNA molecule. Any given sample supplied a minimum of 2.5 million CDR3-containing paired-end reads. TCRdb recomputed calls from the 5' RACE reads with MiXCR, one row per CDR3 protein. Counted here are 1.5 million to 1.8 million distinct CDR3 sequences, under 55% occurring once; the ten biggest clones make up under 5%. Regarding this clonotype: Its target is not known. A junction end diverges from the germline sequence, so it may reflect a read error.

Broader study findings: There was a strong correlation between TCR beta diversity and naive T cell percentage. Older age coincided with a roughly linear decline in TCR beta diversity per million T cells.

The origin of this receptor is a woman aged 18-29 years in good health. Source material: blood.

CDR3 protein: CACSTISGGEQFF. CDR3 bases: TGTGCCTGCAGCACGATCAGCGGAGGTGAGCAGTTCTTC. The J gene is TRBJ2-1, the V gene TRBV11-3, with D perhaps matching TRBD2 (5 bases). CDR1 SGHNT and CDR2 YENEEA come from the germline V gene. The CDR3 extends over 13 amino acids.